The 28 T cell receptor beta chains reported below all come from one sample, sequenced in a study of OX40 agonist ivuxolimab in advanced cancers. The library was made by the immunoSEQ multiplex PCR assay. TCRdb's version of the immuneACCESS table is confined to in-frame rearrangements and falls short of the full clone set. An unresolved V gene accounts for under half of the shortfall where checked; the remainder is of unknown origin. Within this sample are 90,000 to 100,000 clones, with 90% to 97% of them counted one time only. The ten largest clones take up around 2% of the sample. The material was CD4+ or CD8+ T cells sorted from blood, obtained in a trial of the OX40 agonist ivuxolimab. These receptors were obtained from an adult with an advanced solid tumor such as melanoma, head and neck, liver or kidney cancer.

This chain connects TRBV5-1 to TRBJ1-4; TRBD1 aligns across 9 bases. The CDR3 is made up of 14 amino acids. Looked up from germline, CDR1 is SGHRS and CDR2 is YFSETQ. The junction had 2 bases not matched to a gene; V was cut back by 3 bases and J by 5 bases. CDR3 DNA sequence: TGCGCCAGCAGCTCCGGGACAGGGAATGAAAAACTGTTTTTT. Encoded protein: CASSSGTGNEKLFF.

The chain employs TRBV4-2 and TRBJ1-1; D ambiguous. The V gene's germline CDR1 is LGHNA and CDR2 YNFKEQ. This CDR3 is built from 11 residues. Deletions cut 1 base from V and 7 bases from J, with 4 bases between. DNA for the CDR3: TGTGCCAGCAGCCAAGGGGTTGAAGCTTTCTTT. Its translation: CASSQGVEAFF.

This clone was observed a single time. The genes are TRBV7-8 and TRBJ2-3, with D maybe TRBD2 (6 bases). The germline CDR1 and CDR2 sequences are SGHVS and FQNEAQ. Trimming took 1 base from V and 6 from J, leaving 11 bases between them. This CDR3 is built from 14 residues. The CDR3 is CASSLVSGVDTQYF. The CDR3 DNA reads TGTGCCAGCAGCTTAGTTTCGGGAGTTGATACGCAGTATTTT.

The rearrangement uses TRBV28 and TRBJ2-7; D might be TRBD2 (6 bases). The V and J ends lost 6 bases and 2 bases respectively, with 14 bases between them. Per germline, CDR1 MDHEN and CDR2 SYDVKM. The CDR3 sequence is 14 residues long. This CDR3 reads CASRLTRTTYEQYF. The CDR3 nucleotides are TGTGCCAGCAGACTCACTAGGACTACCTACGAGCAGTACTTC.

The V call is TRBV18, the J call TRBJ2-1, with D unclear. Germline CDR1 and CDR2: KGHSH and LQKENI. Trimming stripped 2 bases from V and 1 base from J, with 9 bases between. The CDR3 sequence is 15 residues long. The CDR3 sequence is CASSPVDPSYNEQFF. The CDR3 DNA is TGTGCCAGCTCACCAGTGGACCCATCCTACAATGAGCAGTTCTTC. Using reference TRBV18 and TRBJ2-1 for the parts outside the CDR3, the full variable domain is NAGVMQNPRHLVRRRGQEARLRCSPMKGHSHVYWYRQLPEEGLKFMVYLQKENIIDESGMPKERFSAEFPKEGPSILRIQQVVRGDSAAYFCASSPVDPSYNEQFFGPGTRLTVL.

The CDR3 region is CASSSWASRMSSGNTIYF. The CDR3, as DNA: TGTGCCAGCAGCTCCTGGGCTTCCAGAATGAGCTCTGGAAACACCATATATTTT. The V call is TRBV7-8, the J call TRBJ1-3; D gene unclear. V was cut by 4 bases and J by 0 bases, with 19 bases left in between. The CDR3 contains 18 residues. Germline V lookup: CDR1 SGHVS, CDR2 FQNEAQ.

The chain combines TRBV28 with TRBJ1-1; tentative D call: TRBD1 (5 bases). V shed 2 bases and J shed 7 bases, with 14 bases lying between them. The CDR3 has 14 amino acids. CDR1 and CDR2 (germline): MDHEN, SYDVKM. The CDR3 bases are TGTGCCAGCAGTTTACGGGCGAGCAGGGATGAAGCTTTCTTT. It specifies CASSLRASRDEAFF.

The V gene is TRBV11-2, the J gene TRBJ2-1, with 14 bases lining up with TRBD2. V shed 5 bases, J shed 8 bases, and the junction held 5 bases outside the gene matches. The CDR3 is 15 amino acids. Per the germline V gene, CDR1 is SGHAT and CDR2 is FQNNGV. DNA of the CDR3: TGTGCCAGCAGCCCGGGACTAGCGGGAGACTATGAGCAGTTCTTC. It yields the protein CASSPGLAGDYEQFF.

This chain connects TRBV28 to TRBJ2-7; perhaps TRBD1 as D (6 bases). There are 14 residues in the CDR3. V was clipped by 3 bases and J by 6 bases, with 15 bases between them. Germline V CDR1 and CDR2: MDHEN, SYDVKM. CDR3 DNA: TGTGCCAGCAGTTTGGGTACAGGGCCTACCGAGCAGTACTTC. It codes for CASSLGTGPTEQYF. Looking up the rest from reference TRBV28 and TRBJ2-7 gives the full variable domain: DVKVTQSSRYLVKRTGEKVFLECVQDMDHENMFWYRQDPGLGLRLIYFSYDVKMKEKGDIPEGYSVSREKKERFSLILESASTNQTSMYLCASSLGTGPTEQYFGPGTRLTVT.

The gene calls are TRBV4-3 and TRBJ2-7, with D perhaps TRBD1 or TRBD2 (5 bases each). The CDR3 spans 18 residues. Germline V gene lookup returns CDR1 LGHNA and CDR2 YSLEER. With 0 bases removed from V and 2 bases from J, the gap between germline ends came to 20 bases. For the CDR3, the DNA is TGCGCCAGCAGCCAAGATTGGGATCTAATGGGGGAGACCTACGAGCAGTACTTC. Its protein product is CASSQDWDLMGETYEQYF.

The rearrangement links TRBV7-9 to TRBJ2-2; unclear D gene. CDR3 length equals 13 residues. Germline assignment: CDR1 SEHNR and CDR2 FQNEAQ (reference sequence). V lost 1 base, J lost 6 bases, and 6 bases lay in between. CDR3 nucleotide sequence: TGTGCCAGCAGCTTAGAAGGGTCCGGGGAGCTGTTTTTT. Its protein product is CASSLEGSGELFF.

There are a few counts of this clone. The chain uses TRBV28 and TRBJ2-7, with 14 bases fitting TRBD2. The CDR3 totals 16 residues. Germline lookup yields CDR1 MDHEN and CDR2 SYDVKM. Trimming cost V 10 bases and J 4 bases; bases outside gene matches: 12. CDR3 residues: CATLTSGRAEEYEQYF. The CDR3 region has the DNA TGTGCCACCTTGACTAGCGGGAGGGCCGAGGAGTACGAGCAGTACTTC.

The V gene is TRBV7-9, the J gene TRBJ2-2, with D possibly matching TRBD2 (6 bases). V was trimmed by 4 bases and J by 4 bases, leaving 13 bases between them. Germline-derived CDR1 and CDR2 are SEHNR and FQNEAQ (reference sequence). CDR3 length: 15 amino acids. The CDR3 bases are TGTGCCAGCAGCTCGGGACTGCGTGGCACCGGGGAGCTGTTTTTT. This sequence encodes CASSSGLRGTGELFF.

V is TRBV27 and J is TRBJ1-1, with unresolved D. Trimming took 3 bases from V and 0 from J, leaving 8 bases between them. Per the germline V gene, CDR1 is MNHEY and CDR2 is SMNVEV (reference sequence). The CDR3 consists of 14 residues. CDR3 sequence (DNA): TGTGCCAGCAGTTTTCGGTCAATGAACACTGAAGCTTTCTTT. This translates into CASSFRSMNTEAFF.

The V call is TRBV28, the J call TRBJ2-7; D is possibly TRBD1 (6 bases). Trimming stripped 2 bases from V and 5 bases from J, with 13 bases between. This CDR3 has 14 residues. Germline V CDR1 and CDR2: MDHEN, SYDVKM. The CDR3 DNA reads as TGTGCCAGCAGTTTAACAGGGTCCTCGGACGAGCAGTACTTC. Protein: CASSLTGSSDEQYF.

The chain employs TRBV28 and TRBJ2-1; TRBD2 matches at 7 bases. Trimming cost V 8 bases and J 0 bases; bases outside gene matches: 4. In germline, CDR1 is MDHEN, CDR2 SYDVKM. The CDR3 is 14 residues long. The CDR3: CASLGGTSYNEQFF. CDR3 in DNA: TGTGCCAGCTTGGGGGGGACCTCCTACAATGAGCAGTTCTTC.

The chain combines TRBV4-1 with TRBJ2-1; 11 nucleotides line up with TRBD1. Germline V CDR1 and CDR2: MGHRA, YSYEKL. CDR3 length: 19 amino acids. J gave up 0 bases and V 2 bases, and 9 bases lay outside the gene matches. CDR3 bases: TGCGCCAGCAGCCAACCCGGGACAGGGGGTTACGGCTCCTACAATGAGCAGTTCTTC. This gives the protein CASSQPGTGGYGSYNEQFF.

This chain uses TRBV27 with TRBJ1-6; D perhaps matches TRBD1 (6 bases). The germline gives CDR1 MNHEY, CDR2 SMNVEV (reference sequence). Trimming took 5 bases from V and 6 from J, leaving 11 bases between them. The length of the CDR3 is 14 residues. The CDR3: CASSELQGNSPLHF. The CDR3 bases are TGTGCCAGCAGTGAATTACAGGGTAATTCACCCCTCCACTTT.

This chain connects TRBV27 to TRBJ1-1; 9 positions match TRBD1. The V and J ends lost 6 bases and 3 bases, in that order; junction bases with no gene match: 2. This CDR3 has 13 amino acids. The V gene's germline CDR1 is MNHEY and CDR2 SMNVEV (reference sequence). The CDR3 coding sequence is TGTGCCAGCAGACGACAGGGGGACACTGAAGCTTTCTTT. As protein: CASRRQGDTEAFF.

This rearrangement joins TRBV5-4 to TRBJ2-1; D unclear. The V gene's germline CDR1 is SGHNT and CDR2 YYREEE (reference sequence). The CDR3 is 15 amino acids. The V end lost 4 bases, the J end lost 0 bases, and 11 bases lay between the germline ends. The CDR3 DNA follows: TGTGCCAGCAGCCCCCAATTCAGCTCCTACAATGAGCAGTTCTTC. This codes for CASSPQFSSYNEQFF.

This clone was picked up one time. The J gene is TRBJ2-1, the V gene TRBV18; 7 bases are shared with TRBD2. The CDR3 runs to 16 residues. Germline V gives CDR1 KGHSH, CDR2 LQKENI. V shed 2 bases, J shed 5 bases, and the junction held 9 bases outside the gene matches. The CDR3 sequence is CASSPTKAGLHNEQFF. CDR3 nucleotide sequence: TGTGCCAGCTCACCAACAAAAGCGGGACTACACAATGAGCAGTTCTTC. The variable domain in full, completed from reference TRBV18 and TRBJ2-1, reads NAGVMQNPRHLVRRRGQEARLRCSPMKGHSHVYWYRQLPEEGLKFMVYLQKENIIDESGMPKERFSAEFPKEGPSILRIQQVVRGDSAAYFCASSPTKAGLHNEQFFGPGTRLTVL.

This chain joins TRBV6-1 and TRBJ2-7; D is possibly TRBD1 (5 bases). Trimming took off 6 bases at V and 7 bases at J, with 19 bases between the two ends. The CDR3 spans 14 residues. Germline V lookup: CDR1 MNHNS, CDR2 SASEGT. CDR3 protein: CASRSDEVTGEQYF. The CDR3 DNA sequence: TGTGCCAGCAGATCCGACGAAGTTACAGGAGAGCAGTACTTC.

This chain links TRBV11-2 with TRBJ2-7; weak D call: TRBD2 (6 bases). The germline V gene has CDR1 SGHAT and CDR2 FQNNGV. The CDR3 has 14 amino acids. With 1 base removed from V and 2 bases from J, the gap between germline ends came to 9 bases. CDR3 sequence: CASSLGTKPYEQYF. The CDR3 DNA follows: TGTGCCAGCAGCTTAGGGACTAAACCCTACGAGCAGTACTTC.

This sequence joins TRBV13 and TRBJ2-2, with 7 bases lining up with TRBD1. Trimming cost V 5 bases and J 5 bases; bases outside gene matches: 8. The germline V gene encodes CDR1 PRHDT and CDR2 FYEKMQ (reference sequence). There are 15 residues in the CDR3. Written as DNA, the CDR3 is TGTGCCAGCAGCATCACAGGGGCCGGTACCGGGGAGCTGTTTTTT. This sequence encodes CASSITGAGTGELFF.

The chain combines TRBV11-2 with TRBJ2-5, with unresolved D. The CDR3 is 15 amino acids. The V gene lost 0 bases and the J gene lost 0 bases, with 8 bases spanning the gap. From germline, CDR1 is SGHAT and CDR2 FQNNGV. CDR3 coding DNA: TGTGCCAGCAGCTTAGAACAAGGATACCAAGAGACCCAGTACTTC. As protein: CASSLEQGYQETQYF.

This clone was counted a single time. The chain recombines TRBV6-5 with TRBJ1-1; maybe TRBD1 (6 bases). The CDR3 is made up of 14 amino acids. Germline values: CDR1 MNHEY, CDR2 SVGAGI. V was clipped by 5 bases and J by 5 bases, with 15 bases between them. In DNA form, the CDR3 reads TGTGCCAGCAGTACCGCAGGGGTTGAAACTGAAGCTTTCTTT. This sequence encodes CASSTAGVETEAFF.

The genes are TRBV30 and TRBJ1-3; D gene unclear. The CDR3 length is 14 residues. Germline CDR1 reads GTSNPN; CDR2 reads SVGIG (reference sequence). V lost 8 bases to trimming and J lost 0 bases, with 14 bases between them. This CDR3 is CARKVGSSGNTIYF. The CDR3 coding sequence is TGTGCCCGGAAGGTTGGTAGCTCTGGAAACACCATATATTTT. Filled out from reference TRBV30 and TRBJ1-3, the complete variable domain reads SQTIHQWPATLVQPVGSPLSLECTVEGTSNPNLYWYRQAAGRGLQLLFYSVGIGQISSEVPQNLSASRPQDRQFILSSKKLLLSDSGFYLCARKVGSSGNTIYFGEGSWLTVV.

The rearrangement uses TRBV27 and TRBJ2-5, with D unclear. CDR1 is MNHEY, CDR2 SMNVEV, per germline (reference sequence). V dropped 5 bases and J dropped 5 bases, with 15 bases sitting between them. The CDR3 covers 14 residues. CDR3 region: CASSLSRVSETQYF. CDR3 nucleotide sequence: TGTGCCAGCAGTCTTAGCCGGGTTAGCGAGACCCAGTACTTC.